This T cell receptor beta chain comes out of a study of cytomegalovirus exposure and HLA in healthy donors. Looking at the study overall: The roughly 110 validation repertoires were reported in a later analysis to have been generated on the same platform as the roughly 700 first-cohort repertoires.

This CDR3 has 15 residues. Losses at the gene ends were 5 bases for V and 4 bases for J; bases not matched to a gene: 8. The germline V gene has CDR1 SEHNR and CDR2 FQNEAQ (reference sequence). The repertoire was sequenced with immunoSEQ multiplex PCR; TCRdb's copy has only in-frame clones and lacks some. This sample carries about 260,000 clones, 80% to 95% of them seen once, and the ten largest clones take 3.1%. Study findings and constraints: Associated with cytomegalovirus, according to the listing, were 150 to 200 TCR beta chains.

Turning to this clone: Antigen unknown.

The chain is built from TRBV7-9 and TRBJ2-1; TRBD1 agrees at 7 bases. The receptor comes from a young woman in good health and CMV-seronegative. Sequenced: PBMCs. CDR3 residues: CASSVGTAPYNEQFF. In DNA, the CDR3 is TGTGCCAGCAGCGTAGGGACAGCACCTTACAATGAGCAGTTCTTC.